A selection of T cell receptor beta chains follows, all from one sample in a study of neurological immune-mediated disorders. TCRdb fed the 5' RACE reads into MiXCR, producing one record per CDR3 protein. The table has some 20,000 distinct CDR3 sequences, roughly a tenth seen once. The sequenced sample consisted of PBMCs. Source of these receptors: a woman aged 55 to 70 with HTLV-1-associated myelopathy (HAM/TSP). Each CDR3 is given with its conserved first and last residue. Fields, in order: CDR3 length, clone size, D gene, V gene, J gene, CDR3 DNA, CDR3 protein. A D gene is named only where the DNA matches it firmly. Not all rows give a size; the values are once, few, many and, for expanded clones, a class.

CDR3 length: 14; clone size: many; D gene: NA; V gene: TRBV3-1; J gene: TRBJ2-2; CDR3 DNA: TGTGCCAGCAGCGAAACCGACAGTCCCGGGGAGCTGTTTTTT; CDR3 protein: CASSETDSPGELFF
CDR3 length: 15; clone size: many; D gene: TRBD1; V gene: TRBV10-3; J gene: TRBJ2-7; CDR3 DNA: TGTGCCATCAGTGAAACCGGGACAGGGGACTACGAGCAGTACTTC; CDR3 protein: CAISETGTGDYEQYF
CDR3 length: 13; clone size: many; D gene: NA; V gene: TRBV5-1; J gene: TRBJ1-4; CDR3 DNA: TGCGCGAGCTCCGATGGGGCTAATGAAAAACTGTTTTTT; CDR3 protein: CASSDGANEKLFF
CDR3 length: 13; clone size: many; D gene: NA; V gene: TRBV5-1; J gene: TRBJ1-6; CDR3 DNA: TGCGCCAGCAGCATACAGGACAATTCACCCCTCCACTTT; CDR3 protein: CASSIQDNSPLHF
CDR3 length: 12; clone size: many; D gene: NA; V gene: TRBV28; J gene: TRBJ1-3; CDR3 DNA: TGTGCCAGCAGAGGGGGTGGAAACACCATATATTTT; CDR3 protein: CASRGGGNTIYF
CDR3 length: 11; clone size: many; D gene: NA; V gene: TRBV5-1; J gene: TRBJ2-2; CDR3 DNA: TGCGCCAGCAGCTTGTCCGGGGAGCTGTTTTTT; CDR3 protein: CASSLSGELFF
CDR3 length: 15; clone size: NA; D gene: TRBD2; V gene: TRBV20-1; J gene: TRBJ2-3; CDR3 DNA: TGCAGTGCTGGCCTCGGGGGGGCTAGCACAGATACGCAGTATTTT; CDR3 protein: CSAGLGGASTDTQYF
CDR3 length: 14; clone size: many; D gene: NA; V gene: TRBV13; J gene: TRBJ2-3; CDR3 DNA: TGTGCCAGCAGCTTGAGATTTGCCGCAGATACGCAGTATTTT; CDR3 protein: CASSLRFAADTQYF
CDR3 length: 20; clone size: many; D gene: TRBD2; V gene: TRBV12-3/TRBV12-4; J gene: TRBJ2-7; CDR3 DNA: TGTGCCAGCAGCCGCTCAACGACGGGACTAGCGGGGGTCATCTCCTACGAGCAGTACTTC; CDR3 protein: CASSRSTTGLAGVISYEQYF
CDR3 length: 15; clone size: NA; D gene: TRBD1; V gene: TRBV29-1; J gene: TRBJ2-5; CDR3 DNA: TGCAGCGTTGAAGTCTTGACAGGGATGGGCGAGACCCAGTACTTC; CDR3 protein: CSVEVLTGMGETQYF
CDR3 length: 11; clone size: many; D gene: NA; V gene: TRBV25-1; J gene: TRBJ1-2; CDR3 DNA: TGTGCCAGCTCTTTTATCTATGGCTACACCTTC; CDR3 protein: CASSFIYGYTF
CDR3 length: 17; clone size: many; D gene: TRBD1; V gene: TRBV5-1; J gene: TRBJ1-1; CDR3 DNA: TGCGCCAGCAGCTTAGGCCAGGGGGGTGCCTATTATACTGAAGCTTTCTTT; CDR3 protein: CASSLGQGGAYYTEAFF
CDR3 length: 13; clone size: many; D gene: NA; V gene: TRBV5-5; J gene: TRBJ2-7; CDR3 DNA: TGTGCCAGCAGCTTGGAACCGCGCTACGAGCAGTACTTC; CDR3 protein: CASSLEPRYEQYF
CDR3 length: 13; clone size: many; D gene: TRBD1; V gene: TRBV19; J gene: TRBJ2-7; CDR3 DNA: TGTGCCAGTAAAGGGACAGGTCCCTACGAGCAGTACTTC; CDR3 protein: CASKGTGPYEQYF
CDR3 length: 15; clone size: many; D gene: TRBD1; V gene: TRBV6-6; J gene: TRBJ2-3; CDR3 DNA: TGTGCCAGCAGCCGAGCCGGACAGGGCGCAGATACGCAGTATTTT; CDR3 protein: CASSRAGQGADTQYF
CDR3 length: 16; clone size: many; D gene: TRBD1; V gene: TRBV5-6; J gene: TRBJ1-2; CDR3 DNA: TGTGCCAGCAGATCCTTTTTTGCGACAGGGGTCTATGGCTACACCTTC; CDR3 protein: CASRSFFATGVYGYTF
CDR3 length: 15; clone size: many; D gene: NA; V gene: TRBV5-1; J gene: TRBJ1-3; CDR3 DNA: TGCGCCAGCAGCTTGGTAGCAGACGGTAAAAACACCATATATTTT; CDR3 protein: CASSLVADGKNTIYF
CDR3 length: 14; clone size: medium-sized; D gene: TRBD2; V gene: TRBV10-2; J gene: TRBJ2-7; CDR3 DNA: TGCGCCAGCACCACGGGACTAGCGGCATACGAGCAGTACTTC; CDR3 protein: CASTTGLAAYEQYF
CDR3 length: 16; clone size: many; D gene: NA; V gene: TRBV18; J gene: TRBJ1-1; CDR3 DNA: TGTGCCAGCTCACCATCCCCTTTTATTGGGGGCACTGAAGCTTTCTTT; CDR3 protein: CASSPSPFIGGTEAFF
CDR3 length: 15; clone size: many; D gene: TRBD2; V gene: TRBV20-1; J gene: TRBJ2-1; CDR3 DNA: TGCAGTGCTAGAGTTGTGGGGGGGAGTCGGAATGAGCAGTTCTTC; CDR3 protein: CSARVVGGSRNEQFF
CDR3 length: 17; clone size: many; D gene: NA; V gene: TRBV7-2; J gene: TRBJ2-2; CDR3 DNA: TGTGCCAGCAGCTTCGGCTACAGAGTTGCGAACACCGGGGAGCTGTTTTTT; CDR3 protein: CASSFGYRVANTGELFF
CDR3 length: 14; clone size: many; D gene: NA; V gene: TRBV28; J gene: TRBJ1-2; CDR3 DNA: TGTGCCAGCAGTGGGCCCCCCGGGGGGGATGGCTACACCTTC; CDR3 protein: CASSGPPGGDGYTF
CDR3 length: 12; clone size: many; D gene: NA; V gene: TRBV20-1; J gene: TRBJ2-7; CDR3 DNA: TGCAGTGTACGGGCCTCCTCCTACGAGCAGTACTTC; CDR3 protein: CSVRASSYEQYF
CDR3 length: 11; clone size: many; D gene: NA; V gene: TRBV12-3/TRBV12-4; J gene: TRBJ2-5; CDR3 DNA: TGTGCCAGCAGTTTCTTGGAGACCCAGTACTTC; CDR3 protein: CASSFLETQYF
CDR3 length: 14; clone size: many; D gene: TRBD2; V gene: TRBV10-2; J gene: TRBJ2-3; CDR3 DNA: TGCGCCAGCACCCTAGCGGGGAGCACAGATACGCAGTATTTT; CDR3 protein: CASTLAGSTDTQYF